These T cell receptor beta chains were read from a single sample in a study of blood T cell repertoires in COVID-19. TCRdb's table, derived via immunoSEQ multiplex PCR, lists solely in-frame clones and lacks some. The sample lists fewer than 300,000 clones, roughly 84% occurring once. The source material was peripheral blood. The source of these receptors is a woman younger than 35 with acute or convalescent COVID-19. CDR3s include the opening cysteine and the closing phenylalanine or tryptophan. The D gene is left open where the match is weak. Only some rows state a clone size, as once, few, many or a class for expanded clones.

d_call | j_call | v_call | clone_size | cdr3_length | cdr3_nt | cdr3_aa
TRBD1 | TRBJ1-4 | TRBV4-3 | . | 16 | TGCGCCAGCAGCCAAGGAGCCGGGACAGGAGGGGAAAAACTGTTTTTT | CASSQGAGTGGEKLFF
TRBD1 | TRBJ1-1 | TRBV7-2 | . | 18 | TGTGCCAGCAGCCTCCGCGGACAGGGGGCGAATTTGGCCACTGAAGCTTTCTTT | CASSLRGQGANLATEAFF
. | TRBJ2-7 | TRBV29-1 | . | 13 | TGCAGCGTTGTGGCAGGCAGCTCCTACGAGCAGTACTTC | CSVVAGSSYEQYF
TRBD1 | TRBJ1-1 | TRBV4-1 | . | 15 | TGCGCCAGCAGCACTGAGACAGGGATGAACACTGAAGCTTTCTTT | CASSTETGMNTEAFF
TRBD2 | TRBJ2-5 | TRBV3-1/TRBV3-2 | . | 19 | TGTGCCAGCAGCGGGCTAGCGGGAGAGAGGGGCTGGGGCGGAGAGACCCAGTACTTC | CASSGLAGERGWGGETQYF
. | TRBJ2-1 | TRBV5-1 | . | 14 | TGCGCCAGCAGCTTGCGGGAGATCACCAATGAGCAGTTCTTC | CASSLREITNEQFF
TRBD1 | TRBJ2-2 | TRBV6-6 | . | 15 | TGTGCCAGCAGTCCGGGACAGGGCTACACCGGGGAGCTGTTTTTT | CASSPGQGYTGELFF
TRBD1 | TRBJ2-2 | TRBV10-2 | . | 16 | TGCGCCAGCAGTGAGACGGGACAGGGGGCGGGCGGGGAGCTGTTTTTT | CASSETGQGAGGELFF
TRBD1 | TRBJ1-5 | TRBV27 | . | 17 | TGTGCCAGCAGCGGCGGACAGGGGGCGTTCGGCAATCAGCCCCAGCATTTT | CASSGGQGAFGNQPQHF
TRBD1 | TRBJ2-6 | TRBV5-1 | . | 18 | TGCGCCAGCAGGTCAACCAGGGACAGAATGCCTGGGGCCAACGTCCTGACTTTC | CASRSTRDRMPGANVLTF
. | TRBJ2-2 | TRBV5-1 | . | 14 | TGCGCCAGCAGCTCGGTTTCTAGCGCCGGGGAGCTGTTTTTT | CASSSVSSAGELFF
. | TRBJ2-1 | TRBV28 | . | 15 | TGTGCCAGCAGTTTAGTAGCGGAGGCCTCCAATGAGCAGTTCTTC | CASSLVAEASNEQFF
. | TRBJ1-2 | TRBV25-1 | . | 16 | TGTGCCAGCAGTGAAATTTCGGGAGCGTCTGGGTTATACTACACCTTC | CASSEISGASGLYYTF
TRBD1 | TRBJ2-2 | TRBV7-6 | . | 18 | TGTGCCAGCAGACAAAGACCGACAGGGGGGAATGTGGCCGGGGAGCTGTTTTTT | CASRQRPTGGNVAGELFF
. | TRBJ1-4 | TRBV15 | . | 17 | TGTGCCACCAGCACGGGGCGTGGCGGGGCGGTGGGTGAAAAACTGTTTTTT | CATSTGRGGAVGEKLFF
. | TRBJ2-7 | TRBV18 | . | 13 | TGTGCCAGCTCAAGGACAAGCTCCTACGAGCAGTACTTC | CASSRTSSYEQYF
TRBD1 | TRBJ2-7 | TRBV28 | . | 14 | TGTGCCAGCAGCCATGGACAGGGGTACTACGAGCAGTACTTC | CASSHGQGYYEQYF
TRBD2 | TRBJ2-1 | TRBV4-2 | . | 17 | TGTGCCAGCAGCCAAGATCCTCCGGGAGGGCCCAACAATGAGCAGTTCTTC | CASSQDPPGGPNNEQFF
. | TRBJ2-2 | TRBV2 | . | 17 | TGTGCCAGCAGCCCCATCATAGGGACAAGGGGCACCGGGGAGCTGTTTTTT | CASSPIIGTRGTGELFF
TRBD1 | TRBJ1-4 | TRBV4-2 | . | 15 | TGTGCCAGCAGCCCAGGGGGACAGGGTAATGAAAAACTGTTTTTT | CASSPGGQGNEKLFF
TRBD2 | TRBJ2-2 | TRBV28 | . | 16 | TGTGCCAGCAGTAATAGCGGGAGAATCGGCGCCGGGGAGCTGTTTTTT | CASSNSGRIGAGELFF
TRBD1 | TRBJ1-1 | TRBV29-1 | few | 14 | TGCAGCGTATTCGGACAGGGGGCGAACACTGAAGCTTTCTTT | CSVFGQGANTEAFF
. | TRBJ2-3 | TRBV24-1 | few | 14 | TGTGCCACCAGTGATCCCGGACACACAGATACGCAGTATTTT | CATSDPGHTDTQYF
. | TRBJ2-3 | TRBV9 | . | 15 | TGTGCCAGCAGCGTACAGAAAGAGGGCACAGATACGCAGTATTTT | CASSVQKEGTDTQYF
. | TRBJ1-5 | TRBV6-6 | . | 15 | TGTGCCAGCGGCTCGACTGACAGACCCAATCAGCCCCAGCATTTT | CASGSTDRPNQPQHF
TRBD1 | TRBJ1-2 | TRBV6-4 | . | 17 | TGTGCCAGCAGCCAAGGTCTACCTACAGGGGCCCCATATGGCTACACCTTC | CASSQGLPTGAPYGYTF
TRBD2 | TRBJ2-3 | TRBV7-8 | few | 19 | TGTGCCAGCAGCTTAAGGTTTTTTGTACTAGCGGGAGGGCCAGATACGCAGTATTTT | CASSLRFFVLAGGPDTQYF
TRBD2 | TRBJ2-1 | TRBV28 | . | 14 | TGTGCCAGCAGTGCGGGAGGGTATTACAATGAGCAGTTCTTC | CASSAGGYYNEQFF
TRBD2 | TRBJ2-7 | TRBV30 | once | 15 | TGTGCCTGGAGAGAGATGTCTAGCGGAAACTACGAGCAGTACTTC | CAWREMSSGNYEQYF
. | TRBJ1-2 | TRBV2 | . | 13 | TGTGCCAGCAGGGGTGGACAGTTCTATGGCTACACCTTC | CASRGGQFYGYTF
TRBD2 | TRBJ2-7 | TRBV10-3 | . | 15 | TGTGCCATCAGTGAGTCAGCGGGAGGGATCTACGAGCAGTACTTC | CAISESAGGIYEQYF
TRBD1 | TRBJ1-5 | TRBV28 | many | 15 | TGTGCCAGCAGTTTTCTGGCAGGGGGCAAACAGCCCCAGCATTTT | CASSFLAGGKQPQHF
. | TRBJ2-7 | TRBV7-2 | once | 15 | TGTGCCAGCAGCTTAGGGGGGGTCAGCTCCTACGAGCAGTACTTC | CASSLGGVSSYEQYF
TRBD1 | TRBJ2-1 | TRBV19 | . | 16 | TGTGCCAGTAGTGGACAGGGGGCCTCGTCCTACAATGAGCAGTTCTTC | CASSGQGASSYNEQFF
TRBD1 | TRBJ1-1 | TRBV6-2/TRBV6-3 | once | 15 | TGTGCCAGCAGCCAACGACAGGGGACGAGCACTGAAGCTTTCTTT | CASSQRQGTSTEAFF
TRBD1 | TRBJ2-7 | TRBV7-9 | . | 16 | TGTGCCAGCAGCTTAGCTGGGACAGGGGGGGAATACGAGCAGTACTTC | CASSLAGTGGEYEQYF
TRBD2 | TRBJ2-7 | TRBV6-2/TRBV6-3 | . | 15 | TGTGCCAGCAGCCCGATACCAGCGGGAGCATACGAGCAGTACTTC | CASSPIPAGAYEQYF
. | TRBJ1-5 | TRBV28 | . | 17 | TGTGCCAGCAGTTTCGGACAGACCTACTATAGCAATCAGCCCCAGCATTTT | CASSFGQTYYSNQPQHF
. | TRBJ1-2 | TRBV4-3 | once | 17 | TGCGCCAGCAGCCCAAGTAGGGCGACAGCGACTAACTATGGCTACACCTTC | CASSPSRATATNYGYTF
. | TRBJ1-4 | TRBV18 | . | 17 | TGTGCCAGCTCCCCCGTTGGAGGGGTGGGGAATAATGAAAAACTGTTTTTT | CASSPVGGVGNNEKLFF
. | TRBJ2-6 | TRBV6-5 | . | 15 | TGTGCCAGCAGTTACCTCGTTTCTGGGGCCAACGTCCTGACTTTC | CASSYLVSGANVLTF
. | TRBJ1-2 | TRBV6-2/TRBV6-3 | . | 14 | TGTGCCAGCAGTTACGGACAGACGAACTATGGCTACACCTTC | CASSYGQTNYGYTF
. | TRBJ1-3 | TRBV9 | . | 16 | TGTGCCAGCAGCGTTGCAGGGATTCCCTCTGGAAACACCATATATTTT | CASSVAGIPSGNTIYF
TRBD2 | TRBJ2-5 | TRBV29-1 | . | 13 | TGCAGCGTTGAAGGACGGGAGGAAGAGACCCAGTACTTC | CSVEGREEETQYF
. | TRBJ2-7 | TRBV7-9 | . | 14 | TGTGCCAGCAGCTACACAGGGTTTGGGTACGAGCAGTACTTC | CASSYTGFGYEQYF
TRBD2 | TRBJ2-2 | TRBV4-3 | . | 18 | TGCGCCAGCAGCCAAGAACTGGGGCTAGCGGGGAACACCGGGGAGCTGTTTTTT | CASSQELGLAGNTGELFF
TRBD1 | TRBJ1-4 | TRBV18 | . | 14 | TGTGCCAGCTCATTTTCAGGGGGCGTTGAAAAACTGTTTTTT | CASSFSGGVEKLFF
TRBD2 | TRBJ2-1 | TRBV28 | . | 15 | TGTGCCAGCAGTTCCCTAGCGGGCTCCTACAATGAGCAGTTCTTC | CASSSLAGSYNEQFF
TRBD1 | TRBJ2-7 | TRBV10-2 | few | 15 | TGCGCCAGCAGTGAGTCGGAGACAGGGAGCTACGAGCAGTACTTC | CASSESETGSYEQYF